The 12 T cell receptor beta chains given below trace back to one sample, sequenced in a study of radiation and T cells in renal cell carcinoma. As to time point: blood 4 weeks post-SBRT, at nephrectomy. Sample treatment: 15 Gy SBRT to primary tumor, nephrectomy 4 weeks later. TCRdb's table, derived via immunoSEQ multiplex PCR, lists solely in-frame clones and lacks some. The data show more than 120,000 clones, with approximately 86% seen just once and about 17% held by the top ten. The sequencing used blood, collected from a patient whose treatment included radiotherapy and nephrectomy. The receptors derive from a woman between 45 and 60 years old with renal cell carcinoma.

The chain couples TRBV19 to TRBJ2-7; TRBD1 agrees at 8 bases. Losses at the gene ends were 1 base for V and 3 bases for J; bases not matched to a gene: 8. This CDR3 spans 16 amino acids. Germline V gene lookup returns CDR1 LNHDA and CDR2 SQIVND (reference sequence). The CDR3 DNA reads TGTGCCAGTAGTATAGTATCCGGGACAGGAATCTACGAGCAGTACTTC. Residues: CASSIVSGTGIYEQYF.

The chain joins TRBV4-1 to TRBJ2-2; TRBD2 aligns across 8 bases. The CDR3 runs to 16 residues. V was pared by 4 bases and J by 4 bases, with 8 bases of the junction left unmatched. Germline V gene sequence: CDR1 MGHRA, CDR2 YSYEKL. CDR3 nucleotide sequence: TGCGCCAGCAGCCCAACACGGGGGGGCCCCACCGGGGAGCTGTTTTTT. The encoded protein is CASSPTRGGPTGELFF.

The chain joins TRBV5-1 to TRBJ2-5; TRBD1 matches at 11 bases. The CDR3 extends over 15 amino acids. Germline CDR1 reads SGHRS; CDR2 reads YFSETQ. V shed 4 bases, J shed 1 base, and the junction held 3 bases outside the gene matches. CDR3 DNA sequence: TGCGCCAGCAGCCTAGGGACAGGGGGCCAAGAGACCCAGTACTTC. Protein sequence: CASSLGTGGQETQYF.

The rearrangement links TRBV5-1 to TRBJ2-7; D is uncertain. Per germline, CDR1 SGHRS and CDR2 YFSETQ. The V and J ends lost 8 bases and 6 bases respectively, with 6 bases between them. The CDR3 contains 9 residues. The CDR3 loop reads CASWGEQYF. The CDR3 DNA is TGCGCCAGTTGGGGCGAGCAGTACTTC.

V usage is TRBV7-9 and J usage is TRBJ1-1; maybe TRBD1 (6 bases). The CDR3 loop spans 12 amino acids. V lost 4 bases to trimming and J lost 5 bases, with 8 bases between them. Germline lookup yields CDR1 SEHNR and CDR2 FQNEAQ (reference sequence). The CDR3 reads CASSSQGTEAFF. The CDR3 DNA sequence: TGTGCCAGCAGCTCACAGGGAACTGAAGCTTTCTTT. The full variable domain, its missing parts supplied by reference TRBV7-9 and TRBJ1-1, is DTGVSQNPRHKITKRGQNVTFRCDPISEHNRLYWYRQTLGQGPEFLTYFQNEAQLEKSRLLSDRFSAERPKGSFSTLEIQRTEQGDSAMYLCASSSQGTEAFFGQGTRLTVV.

V is TRBV19 and J is TRBJ1-5, with D perhaps matching TRBD1 (6 bases). Germline-derived CDR1 and CDR2 are LNHDA and SQIVND (reference sequence). The CDR3 is 13 amino acids. The germline V and J ends were trimmed by 2 bases and 4 bases, with 6 bases remaining between them. CDR3 DNA: TGTGCCAGTAGTATAAGGGGGAATCAGCCCCAGCATTTT. Translating it yields CASSIRGNQPQHF.

This chain links TRBV7-2 with TRBJ2-1, with 10 bases matching TRBD2. Germline CDR1 SGHTA, CDR2 FQGNSA. V trimming: 1 base; J trimming: 4 bases; junction bases outside the gene matches: 7. The CDR3 runs 17 residues. The CDR3 protein is CASSLVLLAGLYNEQFF. As DNA, the CDR3 is TGTGCCAGCAGCTTAGTTCTACTAGCGGGACTTTACAATGAGCAGTTCTTC.

V gene TRBV10-3 combines with J gene TRBJ2-5; tentative D call: TRBD1 (5 bases). Germline values: CDR1 ENHRY, CDR2 SYGVKD. The CDR3 spans 14 residues. V lost 2 bases, J lost 5 bases, and 12 bases lay in between. Here the CDR3 reads CAISEGREGETQYF. The CDR3 DNA sequence: TGTGCCATCAGTGAGGGCAGGGAAGGTGAGACCCAGTACTTC.

The J gene is TRBJ2-5, the V gene TRBV9; 13 positions match TRBD2. Germline-derived CDR1 and CDR2 are SGDLS and YYNGEE. This CDR3 has 15 amino acids. V lost 3 bases and J lost 5; bases outside the gene matches: 4. The CDR3 protein is CASSALAGGLETQYF. The CDR3 coding sequence is TGTGCCAGCAGCGCACTAGCGGGGGGGCTCGAGACCCAGTACTTC.

The genes are TRBV28 and TRBJ2-2; D may correspond to TRBD1 or TRBD2 (5 bases each). The germline V gene has CDR1 MDHEN and CDR2 SYDVKM. The germline V and J ends were trimmed by 11 bases and 6 bases, with 19 bases remaining between them. The CDR3 spans 14 residues. CDR3 residues: CAGGPGLGAGELFF. Here the CDR3 DNA reads TGTGCCGGAGGTCCAGGGTTGGGGGCCGGGGAGCTGTTTTTT.

This sequence joins TRBV29-1 and TRBJ2-5; D ambiguous. The assigned J gene may be wrong: the sequence end matches TRBJ2-7 better. From germline, CDR1 is SQVTM and CDR2 ANQGSEA. This CDR3 spans 12 amino acids. The chain's CDR3 is CSVEGISYEQYF. CDR3 nucleotide sequence: TGCAGCGTTGAAGGGATTTCCTACGAGCAGTACTTC.

CDR3 in DNA: TGCGCCAGCAGCTCTGGACTAGCGGGAGAGACCCAGTACTTC. Translation gives CASSSGLAGETQYF. The V call is TRBV5-1, the J call TRBJ2-5; 11 bases are a match to TRBD2. In germline, CDR1 is SGHRS, CDR2 YFSETQ. This CDR3 has 14 residues. With V trimmed by 3 bases and J by 4 bases, 2 bases remained unmatched.